The clone carrying this T cell receptor (beta chain) was seen more than once but under ten times. Its specificity is unknown. The data are from a study of CD8 T cells in ankylosing spondylitis. Study-level findings and limits: Disease-linked clones reportedly showed significant enrichment in matched ankylosing spondylitis synovial fluid. Relatively scarce in peripheral blood, disease-linked clones were CD8+. Seemingly characteristic of ankylosing spondylitis blood was a TCR beta motif consisting of fewer than 10 highly homologous variants.

Quantitative 5'-RACE was performed with molecular barcodes, and it yielded the TCR beta libraries. TCRdb independently ran MiXCR on the 5' RACE reads; one entry per CDR3 protein. Of about 420,000 distinct CDR3 sequences in the sample, about 22% were seen once. V was shortened by 5 bases and J by 2 bases, with 12 bases between the two germline ends. CDR3 length: 13 residues. CDR1 DFQATT and CDR2 SNEGSKA come from the germline V gene (reference sequence). This receptor was identified in a male donor with ankylosing spondylitis. The rearrangement links TRBV20-1 to TRBJ1-2; no firm D call. Material: blood, either unsorted or a sorted T cell fraction (not recorded which). The DNA of the CDR3 is TGCAGTGCTCCTGACCCGATAAACTATGGCTACACCTTC. Translation gives CSAPDPINYGYTF.